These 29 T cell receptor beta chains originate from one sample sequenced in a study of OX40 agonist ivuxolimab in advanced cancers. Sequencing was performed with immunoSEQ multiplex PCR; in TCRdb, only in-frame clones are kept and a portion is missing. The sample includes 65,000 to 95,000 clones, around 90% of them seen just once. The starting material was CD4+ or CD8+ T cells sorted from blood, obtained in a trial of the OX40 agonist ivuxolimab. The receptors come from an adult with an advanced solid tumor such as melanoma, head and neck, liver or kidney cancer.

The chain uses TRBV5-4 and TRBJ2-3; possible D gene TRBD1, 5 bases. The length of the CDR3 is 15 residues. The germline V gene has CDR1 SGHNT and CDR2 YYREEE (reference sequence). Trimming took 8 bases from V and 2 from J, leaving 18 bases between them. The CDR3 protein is CASGLDGHDTDTQYF. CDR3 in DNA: TGTGCCAGTGGGCTTGATGGACATGACACAGATACGCAGTATTTT.

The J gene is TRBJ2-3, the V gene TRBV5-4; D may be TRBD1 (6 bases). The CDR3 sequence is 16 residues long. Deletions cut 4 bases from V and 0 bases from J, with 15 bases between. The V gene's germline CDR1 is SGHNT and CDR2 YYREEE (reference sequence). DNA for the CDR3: TGTGCCAGCAGCCCGCTCGGGACATCTAGCACAGATACGCAGTATTTT. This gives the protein CASSPLGTSSTDTQYF. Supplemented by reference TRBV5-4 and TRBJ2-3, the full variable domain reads ETGVTQSPTHLIKTRGQQVTLRCSSQSGHNTVSWYQQALGQGPQFIFQYYREEENGRGNFPPRFSGLQFPNYSSELNVNALELDDSALYLCASSPLGTSSTDTQYFGPGTRLTVL.

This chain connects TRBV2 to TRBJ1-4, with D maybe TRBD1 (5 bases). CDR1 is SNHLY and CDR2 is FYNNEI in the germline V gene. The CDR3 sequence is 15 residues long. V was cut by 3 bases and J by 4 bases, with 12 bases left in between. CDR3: CASSDVGTNNEKLFF. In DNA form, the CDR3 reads TGTGCCAGCAGTGATGTAGGGACTAATAATGAAAAACTGTTTTTT.

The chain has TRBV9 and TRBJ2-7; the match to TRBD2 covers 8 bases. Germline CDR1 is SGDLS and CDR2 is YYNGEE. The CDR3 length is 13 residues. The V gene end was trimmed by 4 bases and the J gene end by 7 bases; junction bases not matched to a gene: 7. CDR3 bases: TGTGCCAGCAGCCTGACTAGCGCCGGGGAGCAGTACTTC. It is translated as CASSLTSAGEQYF.

DNA for the CDR3: TGTGCCAGCAGTTCCTTAGAGGGGGCAGCTGGAAACACCATATATTTT. Encoded protein: CASSSLEGAAGNTIYF. The chain employs TRBV6-6 and TRBJ1-3, with 7 bases lining up with TRBD1. V lost 4 bases, J lost 2 bases, and 8 bases stayed unmatched. Germline loops: CDR1 MNHNY, CDR2 SVGAGI (reference sequence). This CDR3 is 16 amino acids long.

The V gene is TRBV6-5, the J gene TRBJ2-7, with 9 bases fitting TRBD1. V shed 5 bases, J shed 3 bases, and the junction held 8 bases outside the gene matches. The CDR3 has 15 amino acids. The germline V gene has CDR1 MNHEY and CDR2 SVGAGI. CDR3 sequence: CASSSSGTGYYEQYF. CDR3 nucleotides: TGTGCCAGCAGTAGCTCCGGGACAGGGTACTACGAGCAGTACTTC.

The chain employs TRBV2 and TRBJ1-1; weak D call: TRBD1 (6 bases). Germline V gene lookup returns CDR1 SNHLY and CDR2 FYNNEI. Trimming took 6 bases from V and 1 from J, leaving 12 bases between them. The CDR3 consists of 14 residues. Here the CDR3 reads CASSRRGSNTEAFF. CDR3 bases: TGTGCCAGCAGCCGCAGGGGATCGAACACTGAAGCTTTCTTT.

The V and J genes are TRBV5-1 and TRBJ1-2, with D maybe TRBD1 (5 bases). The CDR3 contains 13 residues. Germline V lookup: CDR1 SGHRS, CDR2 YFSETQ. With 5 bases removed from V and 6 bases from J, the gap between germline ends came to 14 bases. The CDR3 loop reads CASRTGTTDGYTF. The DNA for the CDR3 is TGCGCCAGCAGAACCGGGACGACTGATGGCTACACCTTC. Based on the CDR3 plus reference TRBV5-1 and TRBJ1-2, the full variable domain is KAGVTQTPRYLIKTRGQQVTLSCSPISGHRSVSWYQQTPGQGLQFLFEYFSETQRNKGNFPGRFSGRQFSNSRSEMNVSTLELGDSALYLCASRTGTTDGYTFGSGTRLTVV.

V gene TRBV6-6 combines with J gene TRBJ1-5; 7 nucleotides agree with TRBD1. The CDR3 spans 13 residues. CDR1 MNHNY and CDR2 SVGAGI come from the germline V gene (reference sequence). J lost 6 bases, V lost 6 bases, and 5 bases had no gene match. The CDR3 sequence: CASRQGVGQPQHF. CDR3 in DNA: TGTGCCAGCAGGCAGGGGGTAGGTCAGCCCCAGCATTTT.

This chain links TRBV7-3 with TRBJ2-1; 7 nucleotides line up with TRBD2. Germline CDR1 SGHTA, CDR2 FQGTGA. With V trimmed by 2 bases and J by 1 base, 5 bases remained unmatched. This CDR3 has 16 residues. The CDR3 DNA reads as TGTGCCAGCAGCTTAGGCGGGAGTGCTTCCTACAATGAGCAGTTCTTC. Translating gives CASSLGGSASYNEQFF.

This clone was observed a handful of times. The CDR3 spells CASRWAVNEKLFF. The CDR3, as DNA: TGTGCCAGCAGATGGGCTGTGAATGAAAAACTGTTTTTT. The V gene is TRBV2, the J gene TRBJ1-4; no reliable D call. The CDR3 is made up of 13 amino acids. In germline, CDR1 is SNHLY, CDR2 FYNNEI. V shed 6 bases and J shed 5 bases, with 10 bases lying between them. Combining the CDR3 with reference TRBV2 and TRBJ1-4 gives the whole variable domain EPEVTQTPSHQVTQMGQEVILRCVPISNHLYFYWYRQILGQKVEFLVSFYNNEISEKSEIFDDQFSVERPDGSNFTLKIRSTKLEDSAMYFCASRWAVNEKLFFGSGTQLSVL.

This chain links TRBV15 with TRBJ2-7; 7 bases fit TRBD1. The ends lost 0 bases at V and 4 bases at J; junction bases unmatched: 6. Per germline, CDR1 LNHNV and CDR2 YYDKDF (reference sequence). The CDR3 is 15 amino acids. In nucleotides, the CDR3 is TGTGCCACCAGCAGAGAAGGGGGCGGAGGATACGAGCAGTACTTC. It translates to CATSREGGGGYEQYF.

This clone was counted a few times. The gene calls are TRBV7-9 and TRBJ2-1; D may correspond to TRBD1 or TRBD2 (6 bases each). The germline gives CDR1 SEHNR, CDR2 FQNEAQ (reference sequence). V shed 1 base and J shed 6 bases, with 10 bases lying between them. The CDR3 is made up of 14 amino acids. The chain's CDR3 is CASSLGGGGNEQFF. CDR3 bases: TGTGCCAGCAGCTTAGGAGGAGGGGGCAATGAGCAGTTCTTC.

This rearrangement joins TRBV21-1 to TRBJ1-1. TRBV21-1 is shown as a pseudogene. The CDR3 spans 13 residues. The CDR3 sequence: CASSKEHLIGAFF. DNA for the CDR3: TGTGCCAGCAGCAAAGAACATTTGATCGGAGCTTTCTTT.

CDR3 protein: CASSLTGGQGYTF. The DNA for the CDR3 is TGTGCCAGCAGTTTGACAGGGGGCCAGGGCTACACCTTC. The chain couples TRBV7-3 to TRBJ1-2; TRBD1 aligns across 10 bases. From germline, CDR1 is SGHTA and CDR2 FQGTGA. The CDR3 is 13 amino acids. V was pared by 6 bases and J by 8 bases, with 6 bases of the junction left unmatched.

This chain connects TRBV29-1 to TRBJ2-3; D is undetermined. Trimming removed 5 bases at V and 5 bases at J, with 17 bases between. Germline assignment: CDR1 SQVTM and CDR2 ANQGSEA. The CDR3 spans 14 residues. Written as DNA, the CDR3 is TGCAGCGTTCCCCTTGTCCCACTGATAGATACGCAGTATTTT. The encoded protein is CSVPLVPLIDTQYF.

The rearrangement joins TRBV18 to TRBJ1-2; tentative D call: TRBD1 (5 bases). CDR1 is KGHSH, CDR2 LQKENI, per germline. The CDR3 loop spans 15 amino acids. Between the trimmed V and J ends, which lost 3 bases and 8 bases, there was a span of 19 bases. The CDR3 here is CASSPAGMGREGYTF. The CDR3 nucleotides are TGTGCCAGCTCACCCGCAGGGATGGGTCGAGAGGGCTACACCTTC.

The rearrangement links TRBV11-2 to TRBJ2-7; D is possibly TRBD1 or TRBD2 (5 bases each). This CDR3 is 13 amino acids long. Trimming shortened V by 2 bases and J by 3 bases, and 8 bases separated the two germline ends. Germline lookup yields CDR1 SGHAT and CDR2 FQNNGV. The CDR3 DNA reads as TGTGCCAGCAGCTTAAGTGGGGGCTACGAGCAGTACTTC. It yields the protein CASSLSGGYEQYF.

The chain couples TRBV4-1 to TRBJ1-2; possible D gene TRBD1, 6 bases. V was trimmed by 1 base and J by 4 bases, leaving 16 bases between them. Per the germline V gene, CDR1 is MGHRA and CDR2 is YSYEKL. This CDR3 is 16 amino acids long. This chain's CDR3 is CASSQARTEGLYGYTF. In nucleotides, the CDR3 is TGCGCCAGCAGCCAAGCCCGGACAGAGGGCCTCTATGGCTACACCTTC.

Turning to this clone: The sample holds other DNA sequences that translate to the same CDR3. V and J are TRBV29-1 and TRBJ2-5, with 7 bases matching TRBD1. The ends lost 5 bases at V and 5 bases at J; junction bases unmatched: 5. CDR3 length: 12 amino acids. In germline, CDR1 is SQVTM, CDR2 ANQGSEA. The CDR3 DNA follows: TGCAGCGTTCTCAGGGGGATGGAGACCCAGTACTTC. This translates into CSVLRGMETQYF.

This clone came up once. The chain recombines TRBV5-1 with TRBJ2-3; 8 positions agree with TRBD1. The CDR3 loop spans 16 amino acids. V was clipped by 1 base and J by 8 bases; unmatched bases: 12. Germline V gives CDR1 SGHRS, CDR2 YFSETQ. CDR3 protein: CASSLLGQGGGGTQYF. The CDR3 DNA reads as TGCGCCAGCAGCTTGTTAGGACAGGGTGGTGGTGGTACGCAGTATTTT.

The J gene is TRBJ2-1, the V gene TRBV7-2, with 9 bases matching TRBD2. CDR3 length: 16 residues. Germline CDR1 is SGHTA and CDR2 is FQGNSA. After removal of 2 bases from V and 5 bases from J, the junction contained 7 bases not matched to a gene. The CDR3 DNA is TGTGCCAGCAGCTTAAGCGGAGCGGGAGGAAACAATGAGCAGTTCTTC. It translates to CASSLSGAGGNNEQFF.

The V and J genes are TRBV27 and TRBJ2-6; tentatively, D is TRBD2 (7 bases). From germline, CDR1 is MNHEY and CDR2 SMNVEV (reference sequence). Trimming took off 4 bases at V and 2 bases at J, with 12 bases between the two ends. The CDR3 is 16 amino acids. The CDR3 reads CASSSLGGAGANVLTF. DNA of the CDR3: TGTGCCAGCAGTTCCTTAGGGGGGGCTGGGGCCAACGTCCTGACTTTC.

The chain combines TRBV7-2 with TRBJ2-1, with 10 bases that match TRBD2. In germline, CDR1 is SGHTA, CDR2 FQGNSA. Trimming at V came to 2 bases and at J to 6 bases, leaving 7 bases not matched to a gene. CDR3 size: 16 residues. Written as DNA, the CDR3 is TGTGCCAGCAGCTTAAGGGGTCTAGCGGGAGTCAATGAGCAGTTCTTC. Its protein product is CASSLRGLAGVNEQFF.

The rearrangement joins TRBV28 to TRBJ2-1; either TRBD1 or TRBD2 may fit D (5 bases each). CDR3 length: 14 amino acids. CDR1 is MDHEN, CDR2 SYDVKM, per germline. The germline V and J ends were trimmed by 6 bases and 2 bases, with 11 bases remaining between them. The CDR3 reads CASSWGTAYNEQFF. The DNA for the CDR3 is TGTGCCAGCAGCTGGGGGACGGCCTACAATGAGCAGTTCTTC. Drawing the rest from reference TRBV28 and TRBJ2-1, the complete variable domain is DVKVTQSSRYLVKRTGEKVFLECVQDMDHENMFWYRQDPGLGLRLIYFSYDVKMKEKGDIPEGYSVSREKKERFSLILESASTNQTSMYLCASSWGTAYNEQFFGPGTRLTVL.

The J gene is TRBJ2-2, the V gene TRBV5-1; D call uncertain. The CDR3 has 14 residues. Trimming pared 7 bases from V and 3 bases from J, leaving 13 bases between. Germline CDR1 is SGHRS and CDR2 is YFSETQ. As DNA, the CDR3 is TGCGCCAGCCGCCCGCGGTGGGACACCGGGGAGCTGTTTTTT. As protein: CASRPRWDTGELFF.

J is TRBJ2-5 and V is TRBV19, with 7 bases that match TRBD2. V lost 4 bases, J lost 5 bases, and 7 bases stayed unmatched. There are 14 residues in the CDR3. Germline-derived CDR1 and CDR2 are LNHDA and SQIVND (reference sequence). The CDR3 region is CASSTAGRGETQYF. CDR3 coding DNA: TGTGCCAGTAGTACAGCAGGGCGGGGGGAGACCCAGTACTTC.

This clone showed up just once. Here the CDR3 reads CASGPGGTLYEQYF. The CDR3, as DNA: TGTGCCAGCGGGCCTGGCGGGACCCTCTACGAGCAGTACTTC. The chain uses TRBV5-4 and TRBJ2-7; possibly TRBD2 for D (6 bases). V dropped 7 bases and J dropped 3 bases, with 17 bases sitting between them. Germline V gene data show CDR1 as SGHNT and CDR2 as YYREEE (reference sequence). The CDR3 spans 14 residues. The full variable domain, with the rest looked up from reference TRBV5-4 and TRBJ2-7, is ETGVTQSPTHLIKTRGQQVTLRCSSQSGHNTVSWYQQALGQGPQFIFQYYREEENGRGNFPPRFSGLQFPNYSSELNVNALELDDSALYLCASGPGGTLYEQYFGPGTRLTVT.

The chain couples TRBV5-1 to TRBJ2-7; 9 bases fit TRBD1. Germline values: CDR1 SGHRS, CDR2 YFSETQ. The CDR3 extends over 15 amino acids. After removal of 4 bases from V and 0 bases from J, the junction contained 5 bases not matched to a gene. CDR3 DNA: TGCGCCAGCAGCCGGACAGGGGTTTCCTCCTACGAGCAGTACTTC. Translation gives CASSRTGVSSYEQYF.